This T cell receptor (beta chain) was captured in a study of shared clonotypes between healthy human individuals. At the level of the study: Every donor yielded three CD4 naive, three CD4 memory, two CD8 naive and one CD8 memory plate.

Donors included only healthy HIV-negative adults lacking recent acute infections or vaccinations. Concerning this clone itself: Its antigen is unknown. Distinct nucleotide sequences in the sample also encode this CDR3.

Findings of the study overall: Roughly 5% of naive CD4 clonotypes were shared across four donors.

CDR3 length: 15 amino acids. CDR1 is MNHNS and CDR2 is SASEGT in the germline V gene. V was pared by 7 bases and J by 5 bases, with 5 bases of the junction left unmatched. The deep-level immunoSEQ assay was used. The protocol was immunoSEQ multiplex PCR, while the TCRdb copy is restricted to in-frame clones and leaves out a portion. The sample lists almost 750,000 clones, about two thirds seen once, with under 2% in the top ten. This receptor was obtained from a woman in her 30s in good health. Sequencing was done on a sample of memory CD4+ T cells sorted from blood. Subset indicated: CD45RA-negative fraction. V usage is TRBV6-1 and J usage is TRBJ2-1; 13 positions agree with TRBD2. CDR3 sequence reads: CASTPGTSGNNEQFF. The DNA of the CDR3 is TGTGCCAGCACTCCCGGGACTAGCGGGAACAATGAGCAGTTCTTC.